A single sample gave rise to the 2 T cell receptor beta chains below, sequenced in a study of blood T cell repertoires in COVID-19. TCRdb keeps only in-frame clones here, not all; method: immunoSEQ multiplex PCR. Seen here are about 320,000 clones, about 90% observed once, and the top ten hold under 8%. Sequenced input: peripheral blood. These receptors were taken from a young man who had recovered from COVID-19.

The chain has TRBV27 and TRBJ1-1, with D unresolved. This CDR3 contains 13 residues. Germline V gene data show CDR1 as MNHEY and CDR2 as SMNVEV (reference sequence). V was trimmed by 2 bases and J by 5 bases, leaving 9 bases between them. CDR3 nucleotides: TGTGCCAGCAGTTTAGGCCGGCGGACTGAAGCTTTCTTT. This codes for CASSLGRRTEAFF.

V and J are TRBV7-9 and TRBJ2-7, with 7 bases lining up with TRBD1. Germline V lookup: CDR1 SEHNR, CDR2 FQNEAQ (reference sequence). Trimming removed 5 bases from V and 9 bases from J; junction bases left unmatched: 10. The CDR3 is made up of 13 amino acids. The CDR3 nucleotides read TGTGCCAGCAGCGCGACACAGGGGCCCCCGCAGTACTTC. This translates into CASSATQGPPQYF.